The 21 T cell receptor beta chains below all came from one sample that was sequenced in a study of T-cell reconstitution after alpha-beta-depleted transplantation in children. It was with unique molecular identifiers that the TCRbeta library was prepared. Using its own MiXCR run on the PCR reads, TCRdb lists one record per CDR3 protein. The sample consists of 780,000 or so distinct CDR3 sequences, 15% to 20% of them appearing once. Source: PBMCs, mostly from graft donor cells, taken 360 days after TCRalphabeta/CD19-depleted stem cell transplant. Source of these receptors: a male patient between 5 and 17 years old who had a stem cell transplant for acute lymphoblastic leukemia, so the T cells may come from the graft donor.

The chain recombines TRBV29-1 with TRBJ2-3, with D hard to call. There are 12 residues in the CDR3. Germline loops: CDR1 SQVTM, CDR2 ANQGSEA. V was trimmed by 2 bases and J by 1 base, leaving 4 bases between them. CDR3 amino acids: CSVEQGTDTQYF. Here the CDR3 DNA reads TGCAGCGTTGAACAAGGCACAGATACGCAGTATTTT.

The genes are TRBV27 and TRBJ2-1; 10 nucleotides agree with TRBD2. Germline V CDR1 and CDR2: MNHEY, SMNVEV (reference sequence). After removal of 5 bases from V and 6 bases from J, the junction contained 13 bases not matched to a gene. This CDR3 comprises 17 residues. CDR3 DNA: TGTGCCAGCAGTCCCAACTCGACTAGCGGGTACTCCAATGAGCAGTTCTTC. Protein product: CASSPNSTSGYSNEQFF.

The chain links TRBV20-1 to TRBJ2-5, with D unresolved. The V and J ends lost 3 bases and 2 bases respectively, with 16 bases between them. Germline CDR1 DFQATT, CDR2 SNEGSKA (reference sequence). CDR3 length equals 15 residues. CDR3 coding DNA: TGCAGTGCTAGTAGGCCCGTAACGTCACAAGAGACCCAGTACTTC. This codes for CSASRPVTSQETQYF.

This clonotype was picked up a small number of times. The chain carries TRBV29-1 and TRBJ2-1; 9 nucleotides agree with TRBD2. The junction had 10 bases not matched to a gene; V was cut back by 7 bases and J by 6 bases. The CDR3 sequence is 14 residues long. Germline CDR1 and CDR2: SQVTM and ANQGSEA. The CDR3, as DNA: TGCAGCGCCTTGGGACTAGCTTGGGCCAATGAGCAGTTCTTC. This encodes CSALGLAWANEQFF.

This clonotype was observed a handful of times. V is TRBV5-1 and J is TRBJ2-7, with D uncertain. Trimming stripped 0 bases from V and 7 bases from J, with 14 bases between. Germline CDR1 and CDR2: SGHRS and YFSETQ. The CDR3 runs 14 residues. CDR3 nucleotides: TGCGCCAGCAGCTTGGCGGTTGGGCCCGGGGAGCAGTACTTC. As protein: CASSLAVGPGEQYF.

This sequence joins TRBV19 and TRBJ1-1; TRBD1 is a possible D gene (6 bases). Trimming took off 4 bases at V and 5 bases at J, with 14 bases between the two ends. Germline CDR1 is LNHDA and CDR2 is SQIVND (reference sequence). The length of the CDR3 is 14 residues. The CDR3 bases are TGTGCCAGTAGTACAACAGGGAAGGTGACTGAAGCTTTCTTT. It codes for CASSTTGKVTEAFF.

This chain connects TRBV6-5 to TRBJ1-1; 7 bases agree with TRBD1. Germline trimming cut 1 base from V and 3 bases from J; bases unmatched to any gene: 2. The CDR3 length is 14 residues. Germline V gives CDR1 MNHEY, CDR2 SVGAGI. This CDR3 is CASSYLGGDTEAFF. The CDR3 DNA sequence: TGTGCCAGCAGTTACTTAGGGGGCGACACTGAAGCTTTCTTT.

Comment on this clonotype: The junction departs from the called germline gene at one end, perhaps through a read error. This rearrangement joins TRBV5-1 to TRBJ2-7; D uncertain. Germline loops: CDR1 SGHRS, CDR2 YFSETQ. The CDR3 has 9 amino acids. CDR3 bases: TGCGCCAGCAGCTATAGCTCGGACTTC. As protein: CASSYSSDF.

This clonotype was counted only a few times. CDR3 region: CASSLAPSGATRSYNEQFF. In DNA, the CDR3 is TGTGCCAGCAGCTTAGCGCCTAGCGGGGCCACTCGCTCCTACAATGAGCAGTTCTTC. The J gene is TRBJ2-1, the V gene TRBV7-6, with 9 bases matching TRBD2. Germline loops: CDR1 SGHVS, CDR2 FNYEAQ. CDR3 length: 19 residues. The ends lost 0 bases at V and 0 bases at J; junction bases unmatched: 9.

CDR3 nucleotide sequence: TGCGCCAGCAGCCCGATGGGACAGGGGGACTATAGGAGCTCCTACGAGCAGTACTTC. Translating gives CASSPMGQGDYRSSYEQYF. The chain joins TRBV5-1 to TRBJ2-7; the match to TRBD1 covers 11 bases. J was trimmed by 0 bases and V by 4 bases; bases with no gene match: 15. The CDR3 consists of 19 residues. Germline CDR1 is SGHRS and CDR2 is YFSETQ. The whole variable domain, filled in from reference TRBV5-1 and TRBJ2-7, reads KAGVTQTPRYLIKTRGQQVTLSCSPISGHRSVSWYQQTPGQGLQFLFEYFSETQRNKGNFPGRFSGRQFSNSRSEMNVSTLELGDSALYLCASSPMGQGDYRSSYEQYFGPGTRLTVT.

This chain connects TRBV6-5 to TRBJ2-1; 11 positions agree with TRBD2. The V gene end was trimmed by 0 bases and the J gene end by 6 bases; junction bases not matched to a gene: 13. The CDR3 has 19 amino acids. Germline values: CDR1 MNHEY, CDR2 SVGAGI. The chain's CDR3 is CASSYSNPEVAGGPNEQFF. CDR3 nucleotides: TGTGCCAGCAGTTACTCGAATCCAGAGGTAGCGGGAGGGCCCAATGAGCAGTTCTTC.

The chain joins TRBV11-1 to TRBJ1-5; D gene uncertain. Germline lookup yields CDR1 SGHAT and CDR2 FQDESV (reference sequence). The germline V and J ends were trimmed by 4 bases and 2 bases, with 18 bases remaining between them. The CDR3 consists of 17 residues. The CDR3 loop reads CASSYGRNSQGNQPQHF. The CDR3 DNA reads TGTGCCAGCAGCTACGGCCGGAACAGTCAAGGCAATCAGCCCCAGCATTTT. Drawing the rest from reference TRBV11-1 and TRBJ1-5, the complete variable domain is EAEVAQSPRYKITEKSQAVAFWCDPISGHATLYWYRQILGQGPELLVQFQDESVVDDSQLPKDRFSAERLKGVDSTLKIQPAELGDSAMYLCASSYGRNSQGNQPQHFGDGTRLSIL.

This chain uses TRBV4-1 with TRBJ2-7; D remains unclear. V was trimmed by 5 bases and J by 2 bases, leaving 13 bases between them. This CDR3 contains 14 residues. CDR1 is MGHRA and CDR2 is YSYEKL in the germline V gene. CDR3 DNA sequence: TGCGCCAGCAGCTTCACCCCGGGCACCTACGAGCAGTACTTC. It translates to CASSFTPGTYEQYF.

This clonotype was found a few times. The chain uses TRBV3-1 and TRBJ2-7; the D is unclear. The CDR3 has 14 residues. Deletions cut 1 base from V and 6 bases from J, with 13 bases between. Germline V CDR1 and CDR2: LGHDT, YNNKEL (reference sequence). CDR3 sequence: CASSQGNHMGEQYF. The CDR3 DNA is TGTGCCAGCAGCCAAGGGAACCATATGGGCGAGCAGTACTTC.

The rearrangement joins TRBV18 to TRBJ2-6, with 7 bases identical to TRBD1. Per the germline V gene, CDR1 is KGHSH and CDR2 is LQKENI. The trim removed 2 bases at V and 0 bases at J, leaving 7 bases unmatched. The CDR3 extends over 18 amino acids. DNA of the CDR3: TGTGCCAGCTCACCAGCTACAGGGGAGCGCTCTGGGGCCAACGTCCTGACTTTC. Translated, it gives CASSPATGERSGANVLTF.

The rearrangement joins TRBV20-1 to TRBJ2-7; 10 bases agree with TRBD2. Germline CDR1 and CDR2: DFQATT and SNEGSKA (reference sequence). This CDR3 is built from 14 residues. V trimming: 6 bases; J trimming: 3 bases; junction bases outside the gene matches: 8. CDR3 protein: CSARLAGVHYEQYF. For the CDR3, the DNA is TGCAGTGCGCGTCTAGCGGGAGTTCACTACGAGCAGTACTTC.

V and J are TRBV7-2 and TRBJ2-1, with TRBD2 matching 11 bases. Germline CDR1 SGHTA, CDR2 FQGNSA. The CDR3 is 18 residues long. Losses at the gene ends were 0 bases for V and 1 base for J; bases not matched to a gene: 5. CDR3 coding DNA: TGTGCCAGCAGCTTAGCGCTAGCGGGAGGAGGGTCCTACAATGAGCAGTTCTTC. This translates into CASSLALAGGGSYNEQFF.

This sequence joins TRBV20-1 and TRBJ2-5; D may be TRBD2 (5 bases). V was trimmed by 3 bases and J by 5 bases, leaving 10 bases between them. Germline CDR1 DFQATT, CDR2 SNEGSKA (reference sequence). The CDR3 has 12 amino acids. CDR3 coding DNA: TGCAGTGCTAGGAGGGCTGCTGAGACCCAGTACTTC. Its protein product is CSARRAAETQYF.

A few counts support this clonotype. CDR3 DNA: TGCGCCAGCAGCTTGGACGCAGGGCGGACTGAAGCTTTCTTT. Its translation is CASSLDAGRTEAFF. The chain uses TRBV5-1 and TRBJ1-1, with D perhaps TRBD1 (5 bases). V lost 0 bases and J 5 bases, leaving 11 bases between the germline ends. In germline, CDR1 is SGHRS, CDR2 YFSETQ. There are 14 residues in the CDR3.

The chain carries TRBV25-1 and TRBJ2-5; tentative D call: TRBD1 (5 bases). Germline V gene lookup returns CDR1 MGHDK and CDR2 SYGVNS. V lost 7 bases to trimming and J lost 5 bases, with 26 bases between them. The CDR3 has 17 residues. CDR3 nucleotides: TGTGCCAGCAAGACGGATCTTCTAACTATGGGGCGGGAGACCCAGTACTTC. It specifies CASKTDLLTMGRETQYF.

The chain joins TRBV12-5 to TRBJ2-1; the D gene is possibly TRBD1 (5 bases). V lost 1 base to trimming and J lost 8 bases, with 9 bases between them. The length of the CDR3 is 13 residues. Germline V gene lookup returns CDR1 LGHNT and CDR2 FRNRAP. CDR3 sequence (DNA): TGTGCTAGTGGTTTGGGACAAGGGGATGAGCAGTTCTTC. Translated: CASGLGQGDEQFF.